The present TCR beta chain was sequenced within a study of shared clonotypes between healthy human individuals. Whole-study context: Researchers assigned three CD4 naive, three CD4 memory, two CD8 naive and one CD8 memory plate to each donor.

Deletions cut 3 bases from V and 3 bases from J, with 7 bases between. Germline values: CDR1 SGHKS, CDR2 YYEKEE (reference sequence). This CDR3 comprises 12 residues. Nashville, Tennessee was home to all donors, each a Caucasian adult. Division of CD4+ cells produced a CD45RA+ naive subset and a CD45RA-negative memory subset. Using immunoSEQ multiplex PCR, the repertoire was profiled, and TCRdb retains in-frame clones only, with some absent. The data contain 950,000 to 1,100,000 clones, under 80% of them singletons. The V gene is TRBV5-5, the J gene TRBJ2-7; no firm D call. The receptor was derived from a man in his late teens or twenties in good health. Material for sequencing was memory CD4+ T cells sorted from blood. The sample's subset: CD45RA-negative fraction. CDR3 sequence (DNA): TGTGCCAGCAGCTCTTCCTACTACGAGCAGTACTTC. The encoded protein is CASSSSYYEQYF.